Presented here are 24 T cell receptor beta chains from one specimen sequenced in a study of blood T cell repertoires in COVID-19. This table comes from immunoSEQ multiplex PCR, and its TCRdb copy is limited to in-frame clones, with some not included. The sample has about 110,000 clones, roughly 72% seen once. Input material: peripheral blood. Source of these receptors: a man older than 75 with acute or convalescent COVID-19.

This rearrangement joins TRBV6-5 to TRBJ2-2, with D unclear. The CDR3 is 12 amino acids. Germline CDR1 reads MNHEY; CDR2 reads SVGAGI. The V end lost 7 bases, the J end lost 9 bases, and 12 bases lay between the germline ends. The CDR3 DNA reads as TGTGCCAGCATCCTAGGTCCCCGGGAGCTGTTTTTT. Residues: CASILGPRELFF.

This clone was found a few times. DNA for the CDR3: TGTGCCAGCAGCCTCCAATCCACTAGCGGCCCTTACAATGAGCAGTTCTTC. It is translated as CASSLQSTSGPYNEQFF. J is TRBJ2-1 and V is TRBV3-1 (or the pseudogene TRBV3-2), with 8 bases lining up with TRBD2. The CDR3 runs to 17 residues. Germline CDR1 reads LGHDT; CDR2 reads YNNKEL (reference sequence). V was pared by 4 bases and J by 4 bases, with 12 bases of the junction left unmatched.

The chain links TRBV18 to TRBJ1-2; 7 bases are shared with TRBD1. Germline CDR1 and CDR2: KGHSH and LQKENI. The CDR3 runs 17 residues. The V and J ends lost 6 bases and 0 bases, in that order; junction bases with no gene match: 13. The CDR3 sequence: CASSQPGQKRANYGYTF. DNA for the CDR3: TGTGCCAGCTCCCAACCGGGACAGAAAAGAGCTAACTATGGCTACACCTTC. Full variable domain (remainder filled in from reference TRBV18 and TRBJ1-2): NAGVMQNPRHLVRRRGQEARLRCSPMKGHSHVYWYRQLPEEGLKFMVYLQKENIIDESGMPKERFSAEFPKEGPSILRIQQVVRGDSAAYFCASSQPGQKRANYGYTFGSGTRLTVV.

V is TRBV5-1 and J is TRBJ2-2, with 16 bases lining up with TRBD2. From germline, CDR1 is SGHRS and CDR2 YFSETQ. CDR3 length equals 18 residues. The V and J ends lost 4 bases and 2 bases, in that order; junction bases with no gene match: 5. In nucleotides, the CDR3 is TGCGCCAGCAGCATCGGGACTAGCGGGAGGGTCAACACCGGGGAGCTGTTTTTT. Protein product: CASSIGTSGRVNTGELFF.

This clone was counted once. Within the sample, other DNA sequences also encode this same CDR3. The J gene is TRBJ1-1, the V gene TRBV14; D is unresolved. This CDR3 region has 13 residues. The V end was cut by 4 bases, the J end by 0 bases, with 6 bases between. Germline V gives CDR1 SGHDN, CDR2 FVKESK. The CDR3 sequence: CASSLQMNTEAFF. CDR3 coding DNA: TGTGCCAGCAGCCTACAGATGAACACTGAAGCTTTCTTT.

Notes on this clone: Different DNA sequences within this sample yield the same CDR3. The chain combines TRBV9 with TRBJ2-1, with 11 nucleotides matching TRBD2. The CDR3 contains 14 residues. V shed 3 bases and J 4 bases; nucleotides not matched to a gene: 0. Germline V CDR1 and CDR2: SGDLS, YYNGEE. The CDR3 DNA follows: TGTGCCAGCAGCGGGACTAGCGGGTACAATGAGCAGTTCTTC. The encoded protein is CASSGTSGYNEQFF.

The V call is TRBV4-1, the J call TRBJ2-2; D gene ambiguous. The ends were cut back, 2 bases at V and 6 bases at J, with 10 bases in the middle. This CDR3 has 14 amino acids. Germline V gives CDR1 MGHRA, CDR2 YSYEKL. CDR3 sequence reads: CASSQISFAGELFF. CDR3 DNA: TGCGCCAGCAGCCAAATCTCCTTCGCCGGGGAGCTGTTTTTT.

This clone was recorded once. V usage is TRBV5-1 and J usage is TRBJ2-5, with 11 bases that match TRBD2. CDR1 and CDR2 from the germline V gene are SGHRS and YFSETQ. This CDR3 has 17 amino acids. V lost 4 bases and J lost 5; bases outside the gene matches: 13. CDR3 amino acids: CASSRMTSGKGFETQYF. CDR3 coding DNA: TGCGCCAGCAGCCGTATGACTAGCGGGAAAGGATTTGAGACCCAGTACTTC.

The CDR3 reads CASRRRGSPYEQYF. The CDR3 nucleotides read TGTGCCAGCCGACGGCGGGGGAGCCCCTACGAGCAGTACTTC. This chain connects TRBV28 to TRBJ2-7, with TRBD2 matching 7 bases. J lost 2 bases, V lost 8 bases, and 9 bases had no gene match. Germline CDR1 reads MDHEN; CDR2 reads SYDVKM. The CDR3 length is 14 residues.

The chain employs TRBV29-1 and TRBJ2-1; 7 nucleotides line up with TRBD2. Germline V gene data show CDR1 as SQVTM and CDR2 as ANQGSEA. V lost 7 bases and J lost 0; bases outside the gene matches: 3. CDR3 length equals 13 residues. The CDR3 DNA is TGCAGCGCTAGGACTAGCTCCTACAATGAGCAGTTCTTC. It specifies CSARTSSYNEQFF.

The genes are TRBV28 and TRBJ2-3; 10 bases agree with TRBD1. Germline V lookup: CDR1 MDHEN, CDR2 SYDVKM. The length of the CDR3 is 15 residues. Trimming cost V 6 bases and J 3 bases; bases outside gene matches: 6. The CDR3 DNA reads TGTGCCAGCAGGTCTGACAGGGGGCTGACAGATACGCAGTATTTT. Encoded protein: CASRSDRGLTDTQYF.

The V call is TRBV6-2 or TRBV6-3, the J call TRBJ2-5, with 12 bases fitting TRBD2. CDR1 MNHEY and CDR2 SVGEGT come from the germline V gene. This CDR3 has 17 residues. Trimming cost V 0 bases and J 2 bases; bases outside gene matches: 4. CDR3 loop: CASSYSLGLAGQETQYF. The CDR3 DNA sequence: TGTGCCAGCAGTTACTCGCTCGGACTAGCGGGGCAAGAGACCCAGTACTTC.

This clone was detected only once. The CDR3 is CASSISKLTGELFF. The CDR3 DNA reads TGTGCCAGCAGTATCTCAAAGCTCACCGGGGAGCTGTTTTTT. V gene TRBV27 combines with J gene TRBJ2-2, with D unresolved. CDR3 length equals 14 residues. CDR1 and CDR2 from the germline V gene are MNHEY and SMNVEV (reference sequence). Deletions cut 5 bases from V and 4 bases from J, with 11 bases between.

J is TRBJ2-3 and V is TRBV6-6; D gene uncertain. There are 14 residues in the CDR3. Germline V CDR1 and CDR2: MNHNY, SVGAGI (reference sequence). V dropped 2 bases and J dropped 2 bases, with 8 bases sitting between them. CDR3 residues: CASSYGPLTDTQYF. The CDR3 DNA is TGTGCCAGCAGTTACGGCCCCCTCACAGATACGCAGTATTTT.

The V call is TRBV3-1 (or the pseudogene TRBV3-2), the J call TRBJ2-3; possible D gene TRBD2, 5 bases. The germline V gene has CDR1 LGHDT and CDR2 YNNKEL (reference sequence). V was pared by 4 bases and J by 5 bases, with 16 bases between. The CDR3 has 15 residues. CDR3 sequence reads: CASSLTRGLGDTQYF. The CDR3 nucleotides are TGTGCCAGCAGCCTAACGAGAGGGCTGGGAGATACGCAGTATTTT.

The chain carries TRBV7-2 and TRBJ1-2; TRBD1 might be the D (5 bases). The CDR3 covers 13 residues. In germline, CDR1 is SGHTA, CDR2 FQGNSA. V lost 1 base, J lost 10 bases, and 13 bases lay in between. The chain's CDR3 is CASSLEPRDFYTF. The DNA for the CDR3 is TGTGCCAGCAGCTTAGAACCCAGGGATTTCTACACCTTC.

V usage is TRBV28 and J usage is TRBJ2-1; 7 bases agree with TRBD2. The CDR3 is 13 amino acids. V gave up 6 bases and J gave up 9 bases; unmatched junction bases: 8. CDR1 and CDR2 from the germline V gene are MDHEN and SYDVKM. CDR3 region: CASRTPGGSEQFF. CDR3 DNA: TGTGCCAGCAGGACCCCCGGGGGGAGTGAGCAGTTCTTC.

In its sample, this clone was seen many times. The chain is built from TRBV28 and TRBJ1-3, with D possibly matching TRBD1 (5 bases). Germline values: CDR1 MDHEN, CDR2 SYDVKM. V was pared by 2 bases and J by 1 base, with 9 bases between. The CDR3 consists of 15 residues. The CDR3 region is CASSLDRPSGNTIYF. CDR3 DNA: TGTGCCAGCAGTTTAGACAGACCATCTGGAAACACCATATATTTT.

The chain combines TRBV2 with TRBJ1-1; 7 positions match TRBD1. In germline, CDR1 is SNHLY, CDR2 FYNNEI. The CDR3 covers 13 residues. Trimming removed 8 bases from V and 3 bases from J; junction bases left unmatched: 6. The CDR3 is CASGLRGDTEAFF. In nucleotides, the CDR3 is TGTGCCAGCGGACTCAGGGGGGACACTGAAGCTTTCTTT.

V and J are TRBV15 and TRBJ1-4; TRBD1 is a possible D gene (5 bases). Germline V gives CDR1 LNHNV, CDR2 YYDKDF (reference sequence). CDR3 size: 14 residues. Trimming took off 0 bases at V and 4 bases at J, with 6 bases between the two ends. In nucleotides, the CDR3 is TGTGCCACCAGCAGAGACAGGGTTAATGAAAAACTGTTTTTT. Its translation: CATSRDRVNEKLFF. Complete variable domain (other parts from reference TRBV15 and TRBJ1-4): DAMVIQNPRYQVTQFGKPVTLSCSQTLNHNVMYWYQQKSSQAPKLLFHYYDKDFNNEADTPDNFQSRRPNTSFCFLDIRSPGLGDTAMYLCATSRDRVNEKLFFGSGTQLSVL.

This clone is medium-sized (0.01 to 0.1%) in the sample. The chain combines TRBV11-3 with TRBJ1-1; D might be TRBD1 (5 bases). Between the trimmed V and J ends, which lost 5 bases and 2 bases, there was a span of 9 bases. The CDR3 length is 13 residues. CDR1 is SGHNT, CDR2 YENEEA, per germline. The CDR3 region is CASSGGENTEAFF. As DNA, the CDR3 is TGTGCCAGCAGCGGAGGGGAAAACACTGAAGCTTTCTTT.

This clone showed up just a few times. The chain joins TRBV4-1 to TRBJ1-2, with D perhaps TRBD1 (5 bases). This CDR3 is 11 amino acids long. Germline CDR1 MGHRA, CDR2 YSYEKL. V shed 6 bases and J shed 8 bases, with 10 bases lying between them. CDR3 sequence: CASRGVGGYTF. In DNA form, the CDR3 reads TGCGCCAGCAGAGGGGTTGGGGGCTACACCTTC.

The V and J genes are TRBV29-1 and TRBJ1-3, with 7 bases that match TRBD1. This CDR3 is built from 13 residues. Germline CDR1 and CDR2: SQVTM and ANQGSEA. V lost 7 bases and J lost 3; bases outside the gene matches: 6. CDR3 in DNA: TGCAGCGCCTCAGGGGGGTTTGGAAACACCATATATTTT. It yields the protein CSASGGFGNTIYF.

This chain links TRBV15 with TRBJ2-5, with D possibly TRBD2 on 5 matching bases. V lost 3 bases, J lost 3 bases, and 20 bases lay in between. CDR1 LNHNV and CDR2 YYDKDF come from the germline V gene (reference sequence). This CDR3 comprises 17 residues. The CDR3: CATSSPYGGSDKETQYF. As DNA, the CDR3 is TGTGCCACCAGCAGCCCCTACGGTGGTAGCGACAAAGAGACCCAGTACTTC.